This paragraph reports one TCR beta chain. This receptor's antigen is unknown. No qualities accompany the bases; no much larger clone lies one base away. The CDR3 regions of human TCRbeta chains were analyzed by immunosequencing. The paper's processing steps were these. TCRs in the repertoires were matched against a reference library of SARS-CoV-2-specific TCRs that had been generated with the MIRA antigen-specificity platform. Breadth was defined as the fraction of unique TCRs that were SARS-CoV-2-associated, and depth was defined as the fraction of total T cells that were SARS-CoV-2-associated. Using the MIRA data, each spike-specific TCR was assigned both to the spike region to which the TCR was reactive and to a CD4 or CD8 class. Log10-transformed breadth and depth values were compared by one-way ANOVA with Sidak's multiple comparisons tests. TCRdb stores this immuneACCESS table with in-frame sequences only. Part of the clones is absent; in the studies checked, under half of the shortfall reflects unresolved V genes, and no reason is known for the rest. Clone size and the V and J calls come from that table; the DNA yielded D and trimming. This sample has under 150,000 clones in its table, and approximately 90% of those were observed once. The ten largest clonotypes hold over 8.5% of the sample.

The time point label on this specimen signifies: about 28 days (+/-7) after the second vaccine dose. Because spike-specific TCR depth and breadth did not differ between the two schedules, AZD1222 recipients who got a second dose at roughly 4 weeks were pooled with those who got a second dose at roughly 12 weeks. The vaccinee samples were drawn from two UK trials, COV001 and COV002, one of which was a single-blind randomized controlled phase 2/3 trial testing AZD1222 (ChAdOx1 nCoV-19) in healthy adults. For TCRbeta chain sequencing, PBMC samples were collected from trial participants at day 0 and at day 28 after the second dose. Including the terminal cysteine and phenylalanine, the CDR3 comprises 15 residues. Only the CDR3 portion is preserved as DNA: 45 bases, with reading frame beginning at the first base. CDR1 and CDR2 (MDHEN, SYDVKM) derive from the germline V gene. Relative to germline, V is missing 6 bases and J is missing 7 bases, with 11 bases of the junction outside any gene match.

The entry originates in a study of T cell responses to AZD1222 COVID-19 vaccine (dated by TCRdb to the early 2020s). With respect to the entire study: A total of over 230 trial participants underwent TCR sequencing, of whom roughly 210 had received two doses of AZD1222 and some 25 had received two doses of the MenACWY control vaccine. Enrollment into the trials was organized by age into subgroups of 18-55, 56-69 and 70-plus years, and those subgroups contained about 160, 30 and 59 TCR-sequenced participants, respectively.

General findings and caveats noted by the study authors: Reportedly, almost half of the unique spike-specific TCRs recognized epitopes lying outside the regions that are mutated in the B.1.351 and B.1.1.7 variants. Most participants were white British and females outnumbered males, and the authors suggested that clonal diversity may have been underestimated. No day 14 peak-response samples were available, so repertoires were characterized only after the peak T cell response. In the small 56-69-year group, the increase in depth fell short of significance, most likely because of low power. The vaccine-associated CD4 TCRs covered the entire spike protein, and the dominant responses fell in regions 160-218 and 743-854. Conclusions about previously exposed vaccinees are limited because only a handful of AZD1222 recipients were SARS-CoV-2 seropositive at baseline. Spike-specific TCR breadth and depth rose significantly after two AZD1222 doses compared with day 0 and with MenACWY recipients.

The source of this sequence is an adult who received the AZD1222 COVID-19 vaccine. The chain uses TRBV28 and TRBJ1-5; 8 bases in between match TRBD1. The sequenced sample was peripheral blood, obtained 28 days after the second AZD1222 dose. The CDR3 protein is CASSSDRAFLQPQHF. Read as DNA, the sequence is TGTGCCAGCAGCTCGGACAGGGCCTTTCTCCAGCCCCAGCATTTT.